Shown below are 32 T cell receptor beta chains from a single sample sequenced in a study of T-cell memory formation after mild COVID-19. TCRdb processed the 5' RACE reads anew with MiXCR; each CDR3 protein has one entry. The sample shows roughly 450,000 distinct CDR3 sequences, around a sixth of them seen only once. The material sequenced was PBMCs or a T cell subset sorted from them (not recorded which). These receptor sequences come from an adult woman who had mild COVID-19 (a few samples of this study predate the infection). Cell type and time point are not known.

The chain is built from TRBV15 and TRBJ1-5; the D gene is possibly TRBD1 (6 bases). CDR1 is LNHNV and CDR2 is YYDKDF in the germline V gene (reference sequence). Deletions cut 4 bases from V and 4 bases from J, with 11 bases between. The length of the CDR3 is 14 residues. Here the CDR3 reads CATSKQGGNQPQHF. In DNA form, the CDR3 reads TGTGCCACCAGCAAACAAGGGGGGAATCAGCCCCAGCATTTT.

The chain links TRBV7-9 to TRBJ2-7; D is unclear. The V end was cut by 1 base, the J end by 1 base, with 14 bases between. Germline-derived CDR1 and CDR2 are SEHNR and FQNEAQ (reference sequence). The CDR3 runs 16 residues. The CDR3 DNA is TGTGCCAGCAGCTTAGGGGGTTGGGTCCCATCCTACGAGCAGTACTTC. This codes for CASSLGGWVPSYEQYF.

The V gene is TRBV3-1, the J gene TRBJ2-1; tentatively, D is TRBD1 (6 bases). Trimming removed 2 bases at V and 7 bases at J, with 15 bases between. The CDR3 is 15 amino acids. Germline V gene data show CDR1 as LGHDT and CDR2 as YNNKEL (reference sequence). For the CDR3, the DNA is TGTGCCAGCAGCCAAACCCGGACAGCGTGGAATGAGCAGTTCTTC. It translates to CASSQTRTAWNEQFF.

This clonotype has a handful of counts. The J gene is TRBJ1-2, the V gene TRBV7-2; 7 bases map to TRBD1. With V trimmed by 5 bases and J by 3 bases, 6 bases remained unmatched. This CDR3 comprises 14 residues. Germline CDR1 and CDR2: SGHTA and FQGNSA. The CDR3 nucleotides read TGTGCCAGCAGCCCGAGGGGGACAGACTATGGCTACACCTTC. As protein: CASSPRGTDYGYTF.

The chain recombines TRBV12-3 or TRBV12-4 with TRBJ1-6, with TRBD1 identical over 11 bases. The trim removed 5 bases at V and 7 bases at J, leaving 13 bases unmatched. The CDR3 runs to 18 residues. The CDR3 DNA reads as TGTGCCAGCAGTCTCGAAGGGCTCGGGGACAGGGGGAATTCACCCCTCCACTTT. This sequence encodes CASSLEGLGDRGNSPLHF.

The V and J genes are TRBV7-9 and TRBJ2-5; D possibly corresponds to TRBD1 (6 bases). V was pared by 5 bases and J by 0 bases, with 10 bases between. This CDR3 region has 14 residues. From germline, CDR1 is SEHNR and CDR2 FQNEAQ (reference sequence). As DNA, the CDR3 is TGTGCCAGCAGCGGATACAGGGACCAAGAGACCCAGTACTTC. The encoded protein is CASSGYRDQETQYF.

The chain links TRBV15 to TRBJ2-3, with TRBD2 matching over 8 bases. The CDR3 contains 14 residues. With V trimmed by 8 bases and J by 2 bases, 6 bases remained unmatched. CDR1 is LNHNV, CDR2 YYDKDF, per germline (reference sequence). CDR3 nucleotides: TGTGCCACCGTAAAGCGGGGGCACACAGATACGCAGTATTTT. Protein product: CATVKRGHTDTQYF.

In its sample, this clonotype was seen a few times. The chain combines TRBV2 with TRBJ2-7; 10 bases fit TRBD2. The V and J ends lost 4 bases and 2 bases, in that order; junction bases with no gene match: 5. CDR1 and CDR2 (germline): SNHLY, FYNNEI. The CDR3 is 15 amino acids. The DNA for the CDR3 is TGTGCCAGCAGTGCTACTAGCGGGGCCACCTACGAGCAGTACTTC. It specifies CASSATSGATYEQYF.

This clonotype was seen a handful of times. V usage is TRBV6-5 and J usage is TRBJ2-3, with D perhaps TRBD1 (5 bases). CDR1 MNHEY and CDR2 SVGAGI come from the germline V gene. The CDR3 runs to 12 residues. Deletions cut 7 bases from V and 9 bases from J, with 14 bases between. The CDR3 coding sequence is TGTGCCAGCACACAGGACCACCGCACGCAGTATTTT. This encodes CASTQDHRTQYF.

Points on this clonotype: A read error may produce the germline difference seen at one junction end. This rearrangement joins TRBV6-5 to TRBJ1-1, with a weak D call TRBD1 (5 bases). The germline gives CDR1 MNHEY, CDR2 SVGAGI. The CDR3 totals 14 residues. The CDR3 DNA reads TGTGGCAGCAGTTTGCAGGGCTGGAACACTGAAGCTTTCTTT. Amino acid sequence: CGSSLQGWNTEAFF.

The chain joins TRBV9 to TRBJ2-1; 8 nucleotides line up with TRBD1. From germline, CDR1 is SGDLS and CDR2 YYNGEE. This CDR3 comprises 16 residues. The trim removed 2 bases at V and 8 bases at J, leaving 12 bases unmatched. The DNA for the CDR3 is TGTGCCAGCAGCGTCGGACAGGGTTACCTTGTAGATGAGCAGTTCTTC. Translated: CASSVGQGYLVDEQFF.

The V and J genes are TRBV4-1 and TRBJ2-5; weak D call: TRBD2 (6 bases). The length of the CDR3 is 14 residues. The germline V gene encodes CDR1 MGHRA and CDR2 YSYEKL. V was trimmed by 4 bases and J by 3 bases, leaving 12 bases between them. The chain's CDR3 is CASSLLGGKETQYF. The CDR3 region has the DNA TGCGCCAGCAGCCTTCTCGGGGGAAAAGAGACCCAGTACTTC.

This clonotype has ten or more counts. The V and J genes are TRBV7-2 and TRBJ2-7; TRBD1 matches 8 bases. CDR3 length: 15 amino acids. Germline CDR1 SGHTA, CDR2 FQGNSA. Trimming cost V 0 bases and J 6 bases; bases outside gene matches: 7. The chain's CDR3 is CASSLAQGAWGEQYF. CDR3 coding DNA: TGTGCCAGCAGCTTAGCCCAGGGGGCTTGGGGCGAGCAGTACTTC.

The chain has TRBV12-3 or TRBV12-4 and TRBJ2-3; D might be TRBD1 (6 bases). The CDR3 has 15 residues. V lost 5 bases, J lost 6 bases, and 18 bases lay in between. Here the CDR3 reads CASSPPGPRGDTQYF. As DNA, the CDR3 is TGTGCCAGCAGTCCTCCGGGCCCCAGGGGCGATACGCAGTATTTT.

V usage is TRBV29-1 and J usage is TRBJ2-1; TRBD1 matches at 10 bases. CDR3 length equals 16 residues. V trimming: 3 bases; J trimming: 4 bases; junction bases outside the gene matches: 9. Per the germline V gene, CDR1 is SQVTM and CDR2 is ANQGSEA. The chain's CDR3 is CSVEGPGQGGYNEQFF. The CDR3 DNA is TGCAGCGTTGAGGGCCCCGGACAGGGGGGATACAATGAGCAGTTCTTC.

This chain joins TRBV12-3 or TRBV12-4 and TRBJ1-5, with D hard to call. V was shortened by 4 bases and J by 0 bases, with 7 bases between the two germline ends. There are 14 residues in the CDR3. CDR3 in amino acids: CASSSGPSNQPQHF. CDR3 nucleotide sequence: TGTGCCAGCAGTTCCGGGCCTAGCAATCAGCCCCAGCATTTT.

In its sample, this clonotype was seen a few times. The chain carries TRBV4-1 and TRBJ2-2, with D possibly being TRBD2 (6 bases). The V gene's germline CDR1 is MGHRA and CDR2 YSYEKL. Deletions cut 8 bases from V and 6 bases from J, with 10 bases between. The CDR3 is made up of 12 amino acids. The CDR3 protein is CASGGSPGELFF. The CDR3 nucleotides read TGCGCCAGCGGAGGGAGTCCCGGGGAGCTGTTTTTT.

This clonotype was picked up a small number of times. V usage is TRBV6-5 and J usage is TRBJ1-5; D gene unclear. The CDR3 is 13 residues long. V lost 6 bases to trimming and J lost 4 bases, with 10 bases between them. The germline gives CDR1 MNHEY, CDR2 SVGAGI. CDR3 DNA: TGTGCCAGCAGGGCTGACGCAAATCAGCCCCAGCATTTT. Its translation is CASRADANQPQHF.

This clonotype was recorded many times. The CDR3 DNA follows: TGTGCCAGCAGTTACCGCGGGACACACAATGAGCAGTTCTTC. As protein: CASSYRGTHNEQFF. The V call is TRBV6-5, the J call TRBJ2-1; D tentatively fits TRBD1 or TRBD2 (6 bases each). Germline V gene data show CDR1 as MNHEY and CDR2 as SVGAGI. The CDR3 length is 14 residues. Trimming left V 2 bases short and J 5 bases short, with 10 bases between.

This clonotype was detected a few times. This chain uses TRBV20-1 with TRBJ2-3, with D possibly matching TRBD2 (6 bases). Trimming stripped 0 bases from V and 4 bases from J, with 11 bases between. The germline CDR1 and CDR2 sequences are DFQATT and SNEGSKA (reference sequence). The CDR3 runs 14 residues. CDR3 loop: CSARDGSRADTQYF. In nucleotides, the CDR3 is TGCAGTGCTAGAGACGGGAGTAGGGCAGATACGCAGTATTTT.

Ten or more counts support this clonotype. The chain joins TRBV11-3 to TRBJ2-3; 8 bases align to TRBD2. The germline gives CDR1 SGHNT, CDR2 YENEEA. The CDR3 is 16 amino acids. Trimming at V came to 5 bases and at J to 6 bases, leaving 13 bases not matched to a gene. The chain's CDR3 is CASSASLTSVSDTQYF. The CDR3 DNA reads as TGTGCCAGCAGCGCCTCCCTGACTAGCGTATCGGATACGCAGTATTTT.

This clonotype has a handful of counts. The chain employs TRBV2 and TRBJ2-7, with D possibly TRBD2 on 6 matching bases. Germline CDR1 SNHLY, CDR2 FYNNEI. The CDR3 loop spans 13 amino acids. Trimming stripped 10 bases from V and 5 bases from J, with 18 bases between. The DNA for the CDR3 is TGTGCCACCCAGTGGCTAGCGATTGACGAGCAGTACTTC. Protein product: CATQWLAIDEQYF.

The chain combines TRBV20-1 with TRBJ2-7; either TRBD1 or TRBD2 may fit D (5 bases each). Trimming removed 3 bases at V and 0 bases at J, with 15 bases between. CDR1 is DFQATT, CDR2 SNEGSKA, per germline (reference sequence). The CDR3 extends over 15 amino acids. CDR3 DNA: TGCAGTGCTAGGATTTTGGGACCGAGCTCCTACGAGCAGTACTTC. It yields the protein CSARILGPSSYEQYF.

The chain links TRBV6-2 or TRBV6-3 to TRBJ2-2; 11 positions agree with TRBD1. Germline-derived CDR1 and CDR2 are MNHEY and SVGEGT. J lost 5 bases, V lost 6 bases, and 5 bases had no gene match. CDR3 length: 15 amino acids. CDR3 bases: TGTGCCAGCAGGCGTGGGACAGGGGGTACCGGGGAGCTGTTTTTT. It translates to CASRRGTGGTGELFF.

The V gene is TRBV5-6, the J gene TRBJ2-2, with 10 bases matching TRBD2. The J segment lost 3 bases and the V segment lost 4 bases, leaving 3 bases of the junction unmatched. Germline-derived CDR1 and CDR2 are SGHDT and YYEEEE. The CDR3 consists of 15 residues. The CDR3 is CASSPGLAYTGELFF. In DNA, the CDR3 is TGTGCCAGCAGCCCGGGACTAGCGTACACCGGGGAGCTGTTTTTT.

This clonotype appeared a single time. V is TRBV5-5 and J is TRBJ1-6; 9 positions match TRBD1. The V gene's germline CDR1 is SGHKS and CDR2 YYEKEE (reference sequence). J lost 10 bases, V lost 3 bases, and 11 bases had no gene match. The CDR3 contains 16 residues. The CDR3 sequence: CASSWTGTGSQSPLHF. Written as DNA, the CDR3 is TGTGCCAGCAGCTGGACCGGGACAGGGTCACAATCACCCCTCCACTTT.

This clonotype was seen a handful of times. The chain is built from TRBV6-5 and TRBJ2-5, with 10 bases fitting TRBD2. V shed 4 bases and J 3 bases; nucleotides not matched to a gene: 5. The CDR3 is 15 residues long. Germline lookup yields CDR1 MNHEY and CDR2 SVGAGI. CDR3 sequence reads: CASSFGLAVKETQYF. CDR3 nucleotide sequence: TGTGCCAGCAGTTTTGGACTAGCGGTTAAAGAGACCCAGTACTTC.

This clonotype has at least ten counts. The rearrangement links TRBV4-1 to TRBJ2-7, with D possibly matching TRBD2 (5 bases). V lost 2 bases and J lost 3, with 17 bases in between. The CDR3 is 16 residues long. Germline assignment: CDR1 MGHRA and CDR2 YSYEKL. The CDR3, as DNA: TGCGCCAGCAGCCAACTCGAGGGTGCGGCTCTCTACGAGCAGTACTTC. Its protein is CASSQLEGAALYEQYF.

The chain links TRBV16 to TRBJ2-3, with TRBD1 matching over 7 bases. This CDR3 contains 14 residues. Germline assignment: CDR1 KGHSY and CDR2 FQNENV. Germline trimming cut 8 bases from V and 0 bases from J; bases unmatched to any gene: 5. The CDR3 reads CASGRDRSTDTQYF. CDR3 bases: TGTGCCAGCGGAAGGGACAGAAGCACAGATACGCAGTATTTT.

This clonotype has at least ten counts. The chain employs TRBV7-9 and TRBJ2-1, with TRBD2 identical over 12 bases. CDR1 and CDR2 (germline): SEHNR, FQNEAQ (reference sequence). With 6 bases clipped from V and 2 bases from J, the junction kept 8 bases outside the gene matches. CDR3 length: 17 amino acids. DNA of the CDR3: TGTGCCAGCAGGACGGGACTAGCGGGCGGGGCCTACAATGAGCAGTTCTTC. Protein: CASRTGLAGGAYNEQFF.

The rearrangement joins TRBV7-8 to TRBJ1-5; D gene unclear. The CDR3 is 13 residues long. Trimming took off 1 base at V and 3 bases at J, with 4 bases between the two ends. The V gene's germline CDR1 is SGHVS and CDR2 FQNEAQ. CDR3 protein: CASSLVDNQPQHF. The CDR3 DNA reads as TGTGCCAGCAGCTTAGTGGACAATCAGCCCCAGCATTTT.

This clonotype was observed many times. The genes are TRBV6-2 or TRBV6-3 and TRBJ2-3; 9 bases fit TRBD2. Trimming cost V 8 bases and J 6 bases; bases outside gene matches: 15. The germline gives CDR1 MNHEY, CDR2 SVGEGT. This CDR3 contains 16 residues. The CDR3 loop reads CASGSSLGLATDTQYF. CDR3 in DNA: TGTGCCAGCGGTTCTAGTTTGGGACTAGCTACGGATACGCAGTATTTT.